The source of this T cell receptor beta chain is a study of PD-1 blockade in mismatch repair-deficient tumors. Mismatch repair deficiency was confirmed in all patients, by PCR or immunohistochemistry. Three pembrolizumab responders had their TCRs sequenced. From germline, CDR1 is LGHNT and CDR2 FRNRAP. The CDR3 spans 15 residues. Trimming took 0 bases from V and 4 from J, leaving 9 bases between them. Using immunoSEQ multiplex PCR, the repertoire was profiled, and TCRdb retains in-frame clones only, with some absent. This sample has fewer than 50,000 clones, with roughly three quarters found just once.

The sample here was peripheral blood, taken 4 weeks after starting pembrolizumab. The clonotype originates from an adult with mismatch repair-deficient cancer. The V call is TRBV12-5, the J call TRBJ2-2; tentative D call: TRBD2 (5 bases). In DNA form, the CDR3 reads TGTGCTAGTGGTTTGGTACTCCGGGGCACCGGGGAGCTGTTTTTT. It codes for CASGLVLRGTGELFF.